One sample yielded the 14 T cell receptor beta chains listed below, sequenced in a study of cytomegalovirus exposure and HLA in healthy donors. The PCR made use of 60 Vbeta and 13 Jbeta primers. TCRdb's table, derived via immunoSEQ multiplex PCR, lists solely in-frame clones and lacks some. The top ten hold approximately 4.5% of the sample, which has some 150,000 clones, more than 60% seen once. What was sequenced was PBMCs. The receptors stem from a man aged 40-49 years in good health and CMV-seronegative.

The rearrangement joins TRBV13 to TRBJ2-3; 10 bases align to TRBD2. The germline gives CDR1 PRHDT, CDR2 FYEKMQ (reference sequence). V dropped 5 bases and J dropped 2; count of bases not matched to a gene: 19. The CDR3 has 20 amino acids. For the CDR3, the DNA is TGTGCCAGCAGCCAGGGGGCGCGGTTGGCACTAGCGGGGTCCACAGATACGCAGTATTTT. Its protein is CASSQGARLALAGSTDTQYF.

This clone was observed a single time. The chain employs TRBV6-4 and TRBJ2-1, with TRBD1 matching 8 bases. V lost 8 bases, J lost 8 bases, and 8 bases stayed unmatched. The CDR3 runs to 13 residues. Germline CDR1 MRHNA, CDR2 SNTAGT. This chain's CDR3 is CASRGQASDEQFF. Here the CDR3 DNA reads TGTGCCAGCCGGGGACAGGCTAGCGATGAGCAGTTCTTC.

Worth noting for this clone: One junction end disagrees with the germline gene, perhaps due to a read error. This rearrangement joins TRBV20-1 to TRBJ1-5; D remains unclear. This CDR3 has 10 residues. The germline V gene encodes CDR1 DFQATT and CDR2 SNEGSKA (reference sequence). The CDR3: CSVAGQPRHF. In nucleotides, the CDR3 is TGCAGTGTAGCGGGCCAGCCCCGGCATTTT.

This clone was counted once. CDR3 protein: CASSHRDTAPEQYF. In DNA form, the CDR3 reads TGCGCCAGCAGCCATAGGGACACCGCCCCTGAGCAGTACTTC. V and J are TRBV4-1 and TRBJ2-7, with D possibly being TRBD1 (6 bases). Between the trimmed V and J ends, which lost 3 bases and 7 bases, there was a span of 16 bases. Per germline, CDR1 MGHRA and CDR2 YSYEKL. This CDR3 comprises 14 residues.

The J gene is TRBJ2-7, the V gene TRBV9; D gene ambiguous. The CDR3 sequence is 15 residues long. The germline CDR1 and CDR2 sequences are SGDLS and YYNGEE. V shed 2 bases and J shed 3 bases, with 15 bases lying between them. DNA of the CDR3: TGTGCCAGCAGCGTCGCCGCTCAGGATAACTACGAGCAGTACTTC. It encodes CASSVAAQDNYEQYF.

In this sample, this clone turned up once. V usage is TRBV7-2 and J usage is TRBJ1-2; TRBD1 matches 8 bases. The germline V gene encodes CDR1 SGHTA and CDR2 FQGNSA. V was clipped by 5 bases and J by 0 bases; unmatched bases: 8. CDR3 length: 16 residues. The CDR3 DNA follows: TGTGCCAGCAGCAGAGGGGGGACAGGAGCTAACTATGGCTACACCTTC. This codes for CASSRGGTGANYGYTF.

The chain recombines TRBV19 with TRBJ2-6, with D maybe TRBD2 (6 bases). Trimming left V 5 bases short and J 0 bases short, with 14 bases between. In germline, CDR1 is LNHDA, CDR2 SQIVND (reference sequence). This CDR3 has 17 residues. In DNA, the CDR3 is TGTGCCAGTAGTCTCTGGCAGGGACTCTCTGGGGCCAACGTCCTGACTTTC. Protein: CASSLWQGLSGANVLTF.

The J gene is TRBJ1-2, the V gene TRBV2, with a possible D match to TRBD1 (5 bases). Deletions cut 4 bases from V and 4 bases from J, with 10 bases between. Germline V gives CDR1 SNHLY, CDR2 FYNNEI. The length of the CDR3 is 13 residues. Written as DNA, the CDR3 is TGTGCCAGCAGTGTCCGACAGATCTATGGCTACACCTTC. Translating it yields CASSVRQIYGYTF.

The chain combines TRBV7-2 with TRBJ2-5; 9 bases are a match to TRBD2. The germline CDR1 and CDR2 sequences are SGHTA and FQGNSA. V lost 3 bases and J lost 3; bases outside the gene matches: 2. The CDR3 runs 14 residues. For the CDR3, the DNA is TGTGCCAGCAGCTTCCAGCGGGGGGAAGAGACCCAGTACTTC. Residues: CASSFQRGEETQYF.

This clone has just a few counts. The chain couples TRBV28 to TRBJ2-3, with D perhaps TRBD2 (7 bases). The CDR3 contains 16 residues. Per germline, CDR1 MDHEN and CDR2 SYDVKM. V was pared by 7 bases and J by 1 base, with 18 bases between. In DNA, the CDR3 is TGTGCCAGCATGGTAGGGGGGGGTCGGGGCACAGATACGCAGTATTTT. This encodes CASMVGGGRGTDTQYF.

The V call is TRBV5-4, the J call TRBJ1-5; D is undetermined. In germline, CDR1 is SGHNT, CDR2 YYREEE (reference sequence). The CDR3 spans 15 residues. V was trimmed by 0 bases and J by 0 bases, leaving 7 bases between them. CDR3 nucleotides: TGTGCCAGCAGCTTGGTGCCAGATAGCAATCAGCCCCAGCATTTT. Translating it yields CASSLVPDSNQPQHF.

This clone was recorded once. CDR3 residues: CASSVWQTDTQYF. CDR3 DNA sequence: TGTGCCAGCAGCGTATGGCAGACAGATACGCAGTATTTT. The V gene is TRBV9, the J gene TRBJ2-3, with no clear D. CDR3 size: 13 residues. Trimming cost V 1 base and J 3 bases, with 6 bases left between them. Germline CDR1 is SGDLS and CDR2 is YYNGEE.

The genes are TRBV7-9 and TRBJ1-2, with D unclear. In germline, CDR1 is SEHNR, CDR2 FQNEAQ (reference sequence). The CDR3 is 16 amino acids. V was cut by 2 bases and J by 6 bases, with 19 bases left in between. The CDR3 nucleotides read TGTGCCAGCAGCTTACTTGACGGGAAAAGATTGGATGGCTACACCTTC. Its translation is CASSLLDGKRLDGYTF.

The chain carries TRBV2 and TRBJ2-1; D gene ambiguous. V dropped 6 bases and J dropped 2 bases, with 5 bases sitting between them. The CDR3 length is 12 residues. Germline lookup yields CDR1 SNHLY and CDR2 FYNNEI. CDR3 nucleotides: TGTGCCAGCAGCGCGACCTACAATGAGCAGTTCTTC. It codes for CASSATYNEQFF.